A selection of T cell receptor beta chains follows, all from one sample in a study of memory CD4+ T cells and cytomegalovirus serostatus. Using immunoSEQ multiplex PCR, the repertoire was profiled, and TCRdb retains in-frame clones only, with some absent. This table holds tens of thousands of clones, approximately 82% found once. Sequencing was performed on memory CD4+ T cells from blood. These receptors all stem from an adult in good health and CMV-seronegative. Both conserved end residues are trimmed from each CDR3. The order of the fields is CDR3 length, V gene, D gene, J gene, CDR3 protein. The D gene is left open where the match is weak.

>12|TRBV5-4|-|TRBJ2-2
ASSTSTLGWELF
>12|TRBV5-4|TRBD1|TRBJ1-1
ASSSGQGGTEAF
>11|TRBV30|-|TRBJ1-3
AGGTGGGNTIY
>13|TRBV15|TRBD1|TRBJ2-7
ATSTTGGHPYEQY
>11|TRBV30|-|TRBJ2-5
AWNRGGGETQY
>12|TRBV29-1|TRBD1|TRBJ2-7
SVVRDRDTYEQY
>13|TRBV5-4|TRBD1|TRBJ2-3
ASRLDRGLTDTQY
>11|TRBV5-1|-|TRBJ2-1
ASSFYYTGEQF
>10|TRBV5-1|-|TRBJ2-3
ASRGETDTQY
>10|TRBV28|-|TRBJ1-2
ASRKSGYGYT
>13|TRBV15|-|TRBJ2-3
ATSRGLAHTDTQY
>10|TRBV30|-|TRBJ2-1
AWETSGFEQF
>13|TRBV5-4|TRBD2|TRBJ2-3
ASSWGLAGTDTQY
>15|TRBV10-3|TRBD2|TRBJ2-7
AISETTSGGLSYEQY
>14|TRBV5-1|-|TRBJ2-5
ASSLAHSNPEETQY
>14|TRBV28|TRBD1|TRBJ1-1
ASTTLRGTGNTEAF
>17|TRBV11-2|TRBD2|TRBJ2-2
ASSPWSGGYTRNTGELF
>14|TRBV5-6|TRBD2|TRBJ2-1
ASSFRLSGAPNEQF
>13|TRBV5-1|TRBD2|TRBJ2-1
ASSLAGGNYNEQF
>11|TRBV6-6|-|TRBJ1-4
ASSYPSEDGKK
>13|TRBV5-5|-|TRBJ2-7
ASSLYSGQTYEQY
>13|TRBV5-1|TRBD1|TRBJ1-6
ASSSRQGDSSPLH
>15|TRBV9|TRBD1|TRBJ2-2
ASSVGYRQGAAGELF
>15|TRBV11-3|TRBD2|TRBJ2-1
ASSLGRTSGGRHEQF
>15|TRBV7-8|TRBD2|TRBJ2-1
ASSFILAGGSYNEQF
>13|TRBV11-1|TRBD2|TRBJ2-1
ASSRAGSSYNEQF
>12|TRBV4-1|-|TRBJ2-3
ASSPPRSLDTQY
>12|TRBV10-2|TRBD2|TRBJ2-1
ASSVSGGYNEQF